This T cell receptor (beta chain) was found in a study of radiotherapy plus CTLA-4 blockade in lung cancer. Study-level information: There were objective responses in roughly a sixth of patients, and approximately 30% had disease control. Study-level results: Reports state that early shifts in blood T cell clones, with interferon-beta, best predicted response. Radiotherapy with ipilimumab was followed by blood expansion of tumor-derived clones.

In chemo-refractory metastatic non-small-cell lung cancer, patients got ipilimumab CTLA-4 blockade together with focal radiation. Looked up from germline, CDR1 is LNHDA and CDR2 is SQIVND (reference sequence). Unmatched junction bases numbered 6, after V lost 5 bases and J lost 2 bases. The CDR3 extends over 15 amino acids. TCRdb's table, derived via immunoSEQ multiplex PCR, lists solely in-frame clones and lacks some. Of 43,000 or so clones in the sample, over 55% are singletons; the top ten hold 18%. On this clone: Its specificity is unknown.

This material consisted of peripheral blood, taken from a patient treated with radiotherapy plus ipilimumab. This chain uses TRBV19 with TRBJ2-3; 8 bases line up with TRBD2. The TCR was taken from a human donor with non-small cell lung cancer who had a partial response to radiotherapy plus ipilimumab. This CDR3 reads CASSPSGGHTDTQYF. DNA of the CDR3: TGTGCCAGTAGTCCCAGCGGGGGACACACAGATACGCAGTATTTT.